The rows below give T cell receptor beta chains drawn from one sample of a study of blood T cell repertoires in COVID-19. Sequenced by immunoSEQ multiplex PCR; TCRdb stores in-frame clones only, minus some. The table includes fewer than 45,000 clones, around nine tenths detected once. Sequencing was performed on peripheral blood. These receptors came from a woman aged 40 to 55 with acute or convalescent COVID-19. CDR3s include the opening cysteine and the closing phenylalanine or tryptophan. The order of the fields is J gene, clone size, V gene, CDR3 protein. For some rows the clone size is stated as once, few or many, or as a class when expanded; others skip it.

TRBJ2-2	-	TRBV11-2	CASSLAGPPFGELFF
TRBJ2-1	-	TRBV11-2	CASRWLAGAAGDNEQFF
TRBJ2-2	-	TRBV3-1/TRBV3-2	CASSQKSGGTSGTGELFF
TRBJ2-7	-	TRBV12-5	CASGLGLAEYYEQYF
TRBJ2-7	-	TRBV14	CASSQHSLGGSEQYF
TRBJ1-1	-	TRBV7-9	CASSQYRGYGIF
TRBJ2-1	-	TRBV10-3	CAISGGDEQFF
TRBJ2-2	-	TRBV5-1	CASSEPAGELFF
TRBJ1-6	-	TRBV18	CASSTGQVRTPLHF
TRBJ2-6	-	TRBV7-3	CASSARATGISGANVLTF
TRBJ2-1	-	TRBV11-2	CASSIGDRQYNEQFF
TRBJ1-1	-	TRBV2	CASSEARGLNTEAFF
TRBJ1-3	-	TRBV5-1	CASSLNLGGPGNTIYF
TRBJ1-2	-	TRBV29-1	CSISSGTGSMRGYTF
TRBJ2-7	-	TRBV11-2	CASSLLGTGLYEQYF
TRBJ2-7	-	TRBV6-5	CASSFKGSSYEQYF
TRBJ1-6	-	TRBV28	CASSTWARGRSPLHF
TRBJ1-2	-	TRBV6-1	CASSYGQGSGGYTF
TRBJ1-5	-	TRBV28	CATKSSNQPQHF
TRBJ1-2	-	TRBV5-1	CASSRDMDYGYTF
TRBJ2-3	-	TRBV7-9	CASTGETSTDTQYF
TRBJ2-2	-	TRBV7-2	CASSLKATGNTEFGGELFF
TRBJ2-3	-	TRBV25-1	CASSEVAVDTQYF
TRBJ2-1	-	TRBV27	CASSFTSGRDNEQFF
TRBJ1-5	-	TRBV3-1/TRBV3-2	CASSQEILRGSNQPQHF
TRBJ2-1	-	TRBV19	CASSIDFQGEQFF
TRBJ2-1	-	TRBV7-9	CASSSSGRSFEQFF
TRBJ2-1	-	TRBV9	CASSVQPARLDEQFF
TRBJ1-1	once	TRBV5-4	CASSLAVGQANTEAFF
TRBJ1-2	-	TRBV4-3	CASSQVGQDYGYTF